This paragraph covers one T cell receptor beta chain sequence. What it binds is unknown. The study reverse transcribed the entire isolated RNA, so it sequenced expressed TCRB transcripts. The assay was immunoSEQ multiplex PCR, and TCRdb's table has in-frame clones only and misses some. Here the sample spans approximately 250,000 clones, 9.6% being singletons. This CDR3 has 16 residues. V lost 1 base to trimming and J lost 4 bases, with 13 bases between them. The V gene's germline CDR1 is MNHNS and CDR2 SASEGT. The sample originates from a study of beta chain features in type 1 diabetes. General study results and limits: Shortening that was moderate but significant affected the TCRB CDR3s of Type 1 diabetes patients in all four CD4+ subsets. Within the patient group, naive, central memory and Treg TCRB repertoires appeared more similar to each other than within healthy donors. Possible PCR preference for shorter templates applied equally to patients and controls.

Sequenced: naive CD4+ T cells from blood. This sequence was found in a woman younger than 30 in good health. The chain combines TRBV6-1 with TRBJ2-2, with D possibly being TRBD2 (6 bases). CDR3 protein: CASSEGGDLITGELFF. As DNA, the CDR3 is TGTGCCAGCAGTGAAGGGGGGGACTTGATCACCGGGGAGCTGTTTTTT.